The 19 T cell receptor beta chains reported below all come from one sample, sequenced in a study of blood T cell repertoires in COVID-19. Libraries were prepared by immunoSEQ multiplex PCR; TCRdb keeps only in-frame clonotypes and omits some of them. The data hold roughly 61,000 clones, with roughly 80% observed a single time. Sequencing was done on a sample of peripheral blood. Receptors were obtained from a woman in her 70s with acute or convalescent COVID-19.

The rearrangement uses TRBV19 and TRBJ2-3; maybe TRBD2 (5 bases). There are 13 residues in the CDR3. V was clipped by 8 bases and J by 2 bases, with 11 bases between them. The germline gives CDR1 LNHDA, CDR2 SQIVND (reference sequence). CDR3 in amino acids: CASVERLTDTQYF. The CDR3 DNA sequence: TGTGCCAGTGTCGAGCGGCTCACAGATACGCAGTATTTT.

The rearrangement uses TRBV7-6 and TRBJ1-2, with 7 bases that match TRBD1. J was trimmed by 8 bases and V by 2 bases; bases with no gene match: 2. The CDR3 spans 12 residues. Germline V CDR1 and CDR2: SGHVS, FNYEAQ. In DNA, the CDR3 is TGTGCCAGCAGCTTAAGGGGGCAAGGCTACACCTTC. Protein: CASSLRGQGYTF.

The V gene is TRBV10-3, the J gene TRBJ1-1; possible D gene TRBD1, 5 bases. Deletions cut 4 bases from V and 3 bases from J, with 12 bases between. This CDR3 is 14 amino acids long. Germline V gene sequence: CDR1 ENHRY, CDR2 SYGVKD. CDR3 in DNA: TGTGCCATCAGTGGCGGGACCTCGCACACTGAAGCTTTCTTT. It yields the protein CAISGGTSHTEAFF.

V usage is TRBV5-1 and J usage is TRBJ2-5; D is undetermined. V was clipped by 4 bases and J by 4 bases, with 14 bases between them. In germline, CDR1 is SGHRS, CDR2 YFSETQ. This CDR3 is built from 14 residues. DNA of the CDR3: TGCGCCAGCAGCGGCGGCCCGGTGGGAGAGACCCAGTACTTC. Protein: CASSGGPVGETQYF.

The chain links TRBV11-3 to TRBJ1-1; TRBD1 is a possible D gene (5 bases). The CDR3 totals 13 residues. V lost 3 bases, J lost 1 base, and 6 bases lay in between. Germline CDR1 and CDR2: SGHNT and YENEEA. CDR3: CASSFDRNTEAFF. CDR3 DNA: TGTGCCAGCAGCTTTGACAGGAACACTGAAGCTTTCTTT.

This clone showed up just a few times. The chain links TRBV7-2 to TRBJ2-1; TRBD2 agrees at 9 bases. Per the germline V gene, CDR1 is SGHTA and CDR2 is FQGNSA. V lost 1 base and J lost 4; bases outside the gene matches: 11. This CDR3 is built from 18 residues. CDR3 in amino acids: CASSLVSSGGSGYNEQFF. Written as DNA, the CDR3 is TGTGCCAGCAGCTTAGTCTCCAGCGGGGGGAGTGGGTACAATGAGCAGTTCTTC. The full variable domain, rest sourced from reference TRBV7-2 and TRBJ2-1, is GAGVSQSPSNKVTEKGKDVELRCDPISGHTALYWYRQSLGQGLEFLIYFQGNSAPDKSGLPSDRFSAERTGGSVSTLTIQRTQQEDSAVYLCASSLVSSGGSGYNEQFFGPGTRLTVL.

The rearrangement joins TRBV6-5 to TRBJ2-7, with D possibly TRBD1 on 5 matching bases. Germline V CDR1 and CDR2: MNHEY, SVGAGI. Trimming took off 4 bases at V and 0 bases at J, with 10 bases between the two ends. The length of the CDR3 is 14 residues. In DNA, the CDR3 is TGTGCCAGCAGTTTCGGACACCCCTCCTACGAGCAGTACTTC. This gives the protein CASSFGHPSYEQYF.

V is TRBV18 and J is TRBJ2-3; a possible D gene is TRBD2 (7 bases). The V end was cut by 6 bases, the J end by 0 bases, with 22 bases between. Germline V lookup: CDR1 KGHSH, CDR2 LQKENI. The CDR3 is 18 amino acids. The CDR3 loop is CASSRIGGRSSSTDTQYF. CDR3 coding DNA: TGTGCCAGCTCGCGAATCGGGGGGCGCTCGTCAAGCACAGATACGCAGTATTTT.

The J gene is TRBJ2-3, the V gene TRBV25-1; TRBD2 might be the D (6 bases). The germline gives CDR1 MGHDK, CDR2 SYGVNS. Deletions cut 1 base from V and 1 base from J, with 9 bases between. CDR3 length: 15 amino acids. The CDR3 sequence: CASSEFTGGTDTQYF. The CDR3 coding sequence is TGTGCCAGCAGTGAATTCACGGGGGGCACAGATACGCAGTATTTT.

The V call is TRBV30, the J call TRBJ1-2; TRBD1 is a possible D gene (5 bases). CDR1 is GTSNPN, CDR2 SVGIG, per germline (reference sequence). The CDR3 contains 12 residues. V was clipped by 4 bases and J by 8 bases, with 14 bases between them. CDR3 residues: CAWKQGTLGYTF. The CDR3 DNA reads TGTGCCTGGAAGCAAGGGACTTTGGGCTACACCTTC.

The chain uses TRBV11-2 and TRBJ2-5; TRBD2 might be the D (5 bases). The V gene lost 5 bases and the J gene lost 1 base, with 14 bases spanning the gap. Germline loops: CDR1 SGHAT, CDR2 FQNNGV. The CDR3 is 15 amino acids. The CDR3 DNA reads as TGTGCCAGCAGCCCCCACCGACTAACCCAAGAGACCCAGTACTTC. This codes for CASSPHRLTQETQYF.

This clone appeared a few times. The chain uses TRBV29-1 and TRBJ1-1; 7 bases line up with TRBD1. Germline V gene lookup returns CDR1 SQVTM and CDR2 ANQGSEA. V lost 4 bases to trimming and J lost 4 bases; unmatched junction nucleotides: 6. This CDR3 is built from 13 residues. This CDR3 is CSVGKGAGTEAFF. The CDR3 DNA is TGCAGCGTTGGAAAGGGGGCGGGCACTGAAGCTTTCTTT.

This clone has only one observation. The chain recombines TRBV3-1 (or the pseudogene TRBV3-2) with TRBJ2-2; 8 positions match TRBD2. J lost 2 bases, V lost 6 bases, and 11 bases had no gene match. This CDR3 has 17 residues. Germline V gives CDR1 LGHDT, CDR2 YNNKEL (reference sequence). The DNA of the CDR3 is TGTGCCAGCAGACGCGGGGGGCAGGGGCTAAACACCGGGGAGCTGTTTTTT. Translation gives CASRRGGQGLNTGELFF.

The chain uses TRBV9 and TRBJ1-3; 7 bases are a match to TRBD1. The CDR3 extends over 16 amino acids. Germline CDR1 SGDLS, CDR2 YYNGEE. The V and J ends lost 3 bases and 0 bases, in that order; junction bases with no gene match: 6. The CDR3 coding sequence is TGTGCCAGCAGCGGACAGGGTGGGAGCTCTGGAAACACCATATATTTT. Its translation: CASSGQGGSSGNTIYF.

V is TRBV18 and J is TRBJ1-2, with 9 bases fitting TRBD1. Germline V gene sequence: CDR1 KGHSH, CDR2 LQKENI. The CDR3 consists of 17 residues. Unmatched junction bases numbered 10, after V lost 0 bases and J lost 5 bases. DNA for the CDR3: TGTGCCAGCTCACCACCTTCGACAGGGGGGGTGGCTTATGGCTACACCTTC. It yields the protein CASSPPSTGGVAYGYTF.

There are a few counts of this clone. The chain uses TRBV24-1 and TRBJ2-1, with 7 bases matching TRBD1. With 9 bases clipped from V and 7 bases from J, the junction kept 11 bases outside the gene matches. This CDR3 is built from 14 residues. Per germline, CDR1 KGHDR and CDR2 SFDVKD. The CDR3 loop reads CATGPDREENEQFF. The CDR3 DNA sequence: TGTGCCACCGGGCCAGACAGGGAAGAAAATGAGCAGTTCTTC.

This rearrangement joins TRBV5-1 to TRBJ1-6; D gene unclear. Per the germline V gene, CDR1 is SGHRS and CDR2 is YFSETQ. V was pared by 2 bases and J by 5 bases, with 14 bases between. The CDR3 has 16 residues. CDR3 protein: CASSLQTTPDNSPLHF. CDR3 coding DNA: TGCGCCAGCAGCTTACAAACTACACCGGATAATTCACCCCTCCACTTT.

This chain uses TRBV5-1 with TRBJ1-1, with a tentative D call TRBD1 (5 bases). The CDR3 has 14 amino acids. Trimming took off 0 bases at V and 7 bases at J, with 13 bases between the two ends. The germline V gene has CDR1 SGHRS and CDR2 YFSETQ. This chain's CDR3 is CASSLVGQGLEAFF. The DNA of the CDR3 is TGCGCCAGCAGCTTGGTGGGGCAGGGCCTTGAAGCTTTCTTT. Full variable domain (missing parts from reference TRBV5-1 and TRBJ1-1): KAGVTQTPRYLIKTRGQQVTLSCSPISGHRSVSWYQQTPGQGLQFLFEYFSETQRNKGNFPGRFSGRQFSNSRSEMNVSTLELGDSALYLCASSLVGQGLEAFFGQGTRLTVV.

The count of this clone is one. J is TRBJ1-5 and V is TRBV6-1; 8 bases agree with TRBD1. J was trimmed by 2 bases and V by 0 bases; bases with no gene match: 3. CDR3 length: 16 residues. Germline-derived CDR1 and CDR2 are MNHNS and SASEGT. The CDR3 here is CASSEAAGGGNQPQHF. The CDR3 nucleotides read TGTGCCAGCAGTGAAGCCGCAGGGGGCGGCAATCAGCCCCAGCATTTT.